This T cell receptor beta chain was profiled in a study of response to subunit inactivated influenza vaccine. TCRdb reanalysed the RT-PCR reads using MiXCR and keeps one entry per CDR3 protein. Of 600,000 to 850,000 distinct CDR3 sequences listed, 12% to 15% were seen once; the top ten hold 6% to 9.5%. Trimming left V 5 bases short and J 2 bases short, with 9 bases between. The CDR3 runs 13 residues. Germline assignment: CDR1 MGHDK and CDR2 SYGVNS. This clonotype appeared a few times. The chain uses TRBV25-1 and TRBJ2-5; D unclear. This material consisted of PBMCs from blood, taken 14 days before vaccination. The clonotype was recovered from a man aged 45 to 65 who received an inactivated influenza vaccine. DNA of the CDR3: TGTGCCAGCAGTTGGAGCCGACAAGAGACCCAGTACTTC. It yields the protein CASSWSRQETQYF.